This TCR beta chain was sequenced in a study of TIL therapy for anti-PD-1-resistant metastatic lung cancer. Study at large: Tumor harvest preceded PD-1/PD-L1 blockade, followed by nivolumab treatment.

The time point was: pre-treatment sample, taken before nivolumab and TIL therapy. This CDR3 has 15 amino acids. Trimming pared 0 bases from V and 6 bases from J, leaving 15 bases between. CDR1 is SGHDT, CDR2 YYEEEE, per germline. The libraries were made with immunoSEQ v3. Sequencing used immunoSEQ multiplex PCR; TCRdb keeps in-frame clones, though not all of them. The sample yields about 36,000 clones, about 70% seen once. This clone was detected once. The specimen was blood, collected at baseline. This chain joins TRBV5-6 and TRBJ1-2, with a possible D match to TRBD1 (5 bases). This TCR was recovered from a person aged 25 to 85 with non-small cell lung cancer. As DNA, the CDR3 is TGTGCCAGCAGCTTGGGGCCGGGGGGTCTGGATGGCTACACCTTC. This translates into CASSLGPGGLDGYTF.